A selection of T cell receptor beta chains follows, all from one sample in a study of T cell changes during pregnancy in multiple sclerosis. Produced via immunoSEQ multiplex PCR; TCRdb's table is partial and in-frame only. The sample lists about 89,000 clones, 94% seen once, with 0.65% to 0.95% in the top ten. The sequences come from peripheral blood, collected in the third trimester of pregnancy. The source is a female donor with multiple sclerosis, enrolled in a pregnancy study. The CDR3 runs from the conserved cysteine through the conserved F or W. A D gene is named only where the DNA matches it firmly. Clone size is stated in some rows and not others, as once, few, many or a class when expanded.

d_call clone_size j_call v_call cdr3_aa cdr3_nt
- - TRBJ2-7 TRBV7-8 CASSLALERSSYEQYF TGTGCCAGCAGCTTAGCGTTGGAGAGGAGCTCCTACGAGCAGTACTTC
- - TRBJ2-1 TRBV4-1 CASRHVTGPDEQFF TGCGCCAGCAGGCACGTCACAGGGCCAGATGAGCAGTTCTTC
TRBD2 - TRBJ2-1 TRBV6-1 CASRGTSGDYNEQFF TGTGCCAGCAGGGGGACTAGCGGGGATTACAATGAGCAGTTCTTC
TRBD1 - TRBJ2-7 TRBV27 CASQGQDSYEQYF TGTGCCAGCCAAGGACAGGACTCCTACGAGCAGTACTTC
- - TRBJ2-3 TRBV27 CASSSSLTDTQYF TGTGCCAGCAGTTCGTCTCTTACAGATACGCAGTATTTT
- - TRBJ2-1 TRBV6-1 CASSEGSHNEQFF TGTGCCAGCAGTGAAGGGAGCCACAATGAGCAGTTCTTC
- - TRBJ1-1 TRBV27 CASSLFRNTEAFF TGTGCCAGCAGTTTATTCAGGAACACTGAAGCTTTCTTT
TRBD1 - TRBJ2-4 TRBV5-4 CASSLRRTGGGDIQYF TGTGCCAGCAGCTTGAGGCGGACAGGGGGCGGGGACATTCAGTACTTC
TRBD2 - TRBJ2-5 TRBV4-1 CASSQDLFFVSGRKTKETQYF TGCGCCAGCAGCCAAGATTTGTTCTTCGTCAGCGGGAGAAAAACTAAAGAGACCCAGTACTTC
- once TRBJ2-4 TRBV7-9 CASSPPGVAKNIQYF TGTGCCAGCAGTCCCCCAGGGGTAGCCAAAAACATTCAGTACTTC
- - TRBJ2-5 TRBV21-1 CASSRSGTGGRETQYF TGTGCCAGCAGCAGGAGCGGGACGGGGGGGAGGGAGACCCAGTACTTC
TRBD2 once TRBJ2-7 TRBV14 CASSQILAGGYEQYF TGTGCCAGCAGCCAAATTCTAGCGGGAGGTTACGAGCAGTACTTC
- - TRBJ2-2 TRBV5-1 CASSLIRGTGELFF TGCGCCAGCAGCTTGATCCGGGGCACCGGGGAGCTGTTTTTT
TRBD1 - TRBJ2-2 TRBV6-1 CASRTTGAGELFF TGTGCCAGTAGAACAACAGGGGCCGGGGAGCTGTTTTTT
- once TRBJ2-5 TRBV9 CASSPGANSQETQYF TGTGCCAGCAGCCCAGGGGCAAATTCCCAAGAGACCCAGTACTTC
TRBD1 once TRBJ2-3 TRBV27 CASSPRQGVSMDTQYF TGTGCCAGCAGTCCCCGACAGGGTGTTTCAATGGATACGCAGTATTTT
TRBD2 - TRBJ2-1 TRBV27 CASSLGSGTGEQFF TGTGCCAGCAGTTTGGGAAGCGGGACGGGGGAGCAGTTCTTC
- once TRBJ2-2 TRBV4-3 CASSQERDYTGELFF TGCGCCAGCAGCCAAGAGAGAGATTACACCGGGGAGCTGTTTTTT
- - TRBJ2-5 TRBV29-1 CSVHRLGWEETQYF TGCAGCGTCCATCGCCTGGGCTGGGAAGAGACCCAGTACTTC
TRBD1 - TRBJ1-3 TRBV9 CASSATQGAGNTIYF TGTGCCAGCAGCGCTACACAGGGGGCTGGAAACACCATATATTTT
- - TRBJ1-1 TRBV5-4 CASSLFMNTEAFF TGTGCCAGCAGCTTGTTTATGAACACTGAAGCTTTCTTT
- few TRBJ1-1 TRBV29-1 CSALRTPGKREAFF TGCAGCGCACTAAGGACCCCCGGGAAGAGGGAGGCTTTCTTT
- - TRBJ1-1 TRBV27 CASSPGGGASEAFF TGTGCCAGCAGTCCCGGAGGGGGGGCCTCTGAAGCTTTCTTT
- - TRBJ1-1 TRBV6-5 CASSYGRGTEAFF TGTGCCAGCAGTTACGGCAGGGGCACTGAAGCTTTCTTT